The next 30 T cell receptor beta chains were all read from a single sample in a study of blood T cells in healthy people across ages. For the second PCR, which ran for roughly 6 to 12 cycles, a sample-barcoded 5' primer and a J-beta primer mix were used. TCRdb ran MiXCR on the 5' RACE reads and lists one entry per CDR3 protein. This sample has more than 900,000 distinct CDR3 sequences, with roughly 28% found just once. These data also featured in a second study, about T cells of mothers and their children.

The material sequenced was blood. All receptors derive from a woman aged 40 to 50 in good health.

The V and J genes are TRBV24-1 and TRBJ2-1, with a possible D match to TRBD1 (5 bases). CDR3 size: 14 residues. V lost 3 bases and J lost 7, with 12 bases in between. CDR1 and CDR2 (germline): KGHDR, SFDVKD. CDR3 region: CATSDMTDRNEQFF. Written as DNA, the CDR3 is TGTGCCACCAGTGATATGACCGACAGAAATGAGCAGTTCTTC.

About this clonotype itself: A much larger clone lies one base from this, so it may be a read error. The chain carries TRBV24-1 and TRBJ2-4; D gene uncertain. Germline loops: CDR1 KGHDR, CDR2 SFDVKD. Deletions cut 9 bases from V and 13 bases from J, with 21 bases between. The CDR3 loop spans 13 amino acids. The CDR3 reads CATGGMNYNEQYF. The CDR3 DNA sequence: TGTGCCACCGGTGGGATGAACTACAATGAGCAGTACTTC.

The J gene is TRBJ2-1, the V gene TRBV7-9; D is unresolved. Trimming shortened V by 0 bases and J by 6 bases, and 18 bases separated the two germline ends. CDR3 length: 17 residues. Germline lookup yields CDR1 SEHNR and CDR2 FQNEAQ (reference sequence). The CDR3 nucleotides read TGTGCCAGCAGCTTAGCGCTCGGGCATCCTCCCCTCAATGAGCAGTTCTTC. This gives the protein CASSLALGHPPLNEQFF.

This clonotype has a count of ten or more. The chain links TRBV20-1 to TRBJ2-2; D may match TRBD1 or TRBD2 (5 bases each). V lost 0 bases to trimming and J lost 3 bases, with 17 bases between them. The CDR3 sequence is 17 residues long. Germline CDR1 and CDR2: DFQATT and SNEGSKA (reference sequence). CDR3 sequence (DNA): TGCAGTGCTAGAGATCAGACATATAGAGGGGACACCGGGGAGCTGTTTTTT. It is translated as CSARDQTYRGDTGELFF.

Comments on this clonotype: A single base separates this from a much larger clone, so it may be a read error. The CDR3 nucleotides read TGTGCCATCAGTGACCCGGGTCGGGAGACCCACTACTTC. As protein: CAISDPGRETHYF. The chain employs TRBV10-3 and TRBJ2-5; the D gene is possibly TRBD2 (6 bases). The CDR3 spans 13 residues. Germline CDR1 reads ENHRY; CDR2 reads SYGVKD.

This clonotype has at least ten counts. The chain links TRBV12-3 or TRBV12-4 to TRBJ2-1; D is unclear. V dropped 6 bases and J dropped 7 bases, with 16 bases sitting between them. CDR3 length equals 14 residues. Here the CDR3 reads CASSPRSLRNEQFF. In nucleotides, the CDR3 is TGTGCCAGCAGCCCGCGGTCATTACGAAATGAGCAGTTCTTC.

The chain joins TRBV6-5 to TRBJ2-7; D unclear. The germline gives CDR1 MNHEY, CDR2 SVGAGI. Trimming left V 0 bases short and J 2 bases short, with 20 bases between. The CDR3 runs to 18 residues. CDR3 protein: CASSYSKRTDNHPYEQYF. CDR3 in DNA: TGTGCCAGCAGTTACTCGAAACGGACGGATAATCACCCCTACGAGCAGTACTTC.

This clonotype showed up just once. The conserved final phenylalanine or tryptophan is absent from the CDR3, which likely points to a read error. The V gene is TRBV4-1, the J gene TRBJ1-1; no clear D gene. This CDR3 contains 12 residues. Germline assignment: CDR1 MGHRA and CDR2 YSYEKL. Trimming removed 4 bases at V and 5 bases at J, with 8 bases between. CDR3 coding DNA: TGCGCCAGCAGCCGCTGGCGGACTGAAGCTTTCCTT. It codes for CASSRWRTEAFL.

This clonotype has a handful of counts. Germline and junction disagree at one end, which may indicate a read error. The rearrangement uses TRBV20-1 and TRBJ2-7; tentative D call: TRBD1 (6 bases). From germline, CDR1 is DFQATT and CDR2 SNEGSKA (reference sequence). The length of the CDR3 is 12 residues. CDR3 nucleotides: TGCAGCGCTACAGGGTCGACCTACGAGCAGTACTTC. Its protein is CSATGSTYEQYF.

This clonotype was recorded a few times. The V gene is TRBV5-6, the J gene TRBJ1-4, with a weak D call TRBD1 (5 bases). Germline V CDR1 and CDR2: SGHDT, YYEEEE. V lost 0 bases and J lost 3, with 9 bases in between. The CDR3 totals 15 residues. The CDR3 loop reads CASSLDGGANEKLFF. In nucleotides, the CDR3 is TGTGCCAGCAGCTTGGACGGGGGAGCTAATGAAAAACTGTTTTTT.

The chain has TRBV27 and TRBJ1-5, with unresolved D. Germline loops: CDR1 MNHEY, CDR2 SMNVEV (reference sequence). Trimming removed 1 base at V and 6 bases at J, with 10 bases between. The CDR3 is 14 residues long. As DNA, the CDR3 is TGTGCCAGCAGTTTATTGGATAGCGGTCAGCCCCAGCATTTT. Its protein product is CASSLLDSGQPQHF.

The CDR3 nucleotides read TGCGCCAGCAGCTTGGTAGCGGGGGGATACTACGAGCAGTACTTC. Its protein is CASSLVAGGYYEQYF. This rearrangement joins TRBV5-1 to TRBJ2-7; 10 positions match TRBD2. The CDR3 is 15 residues long. CDR1 is SGHRS, CDR2 YFSETQ, per germline. With 0 bases clipped from V and 3 bases from J, the junction kept 3 bases outside the gene matches.

The chain has TRBV12-5 and TRBJ2-1, with TRBD1 matching over 11 bases. After removal of 0 bases from V and 6 bases from J, the junction contained 4 bases not matched to a gene. Germline CDR1 is LGHNT and CDR2 is FRNRAP. The CDR3 covers 16 residues. The CDR3: CASGLVLGTGGNEQFF. In DNA form, the CDR3 reads TGTGCTAGTGGTTTGGTACTGGGGACAGGGGGCAATGAGCAGTTCTTC.

This chain joins TRBV10-3 and TRBJ1-1; D is possibly TRBD1 (5 bases). Trimming pared 4 bases from V and 3 bases from J, leaving 12 bases between. CDR1 ENHRY and CDR2 SYGVKD come from the germline V gene. The CDR3 runs to 14 residues. DNA for the CDR3: TGTGCCATCAGTGTTCCAGGGCGGGACACTGAAGCTTTCTTT. Its protein is CAISVPGRDTEAFF.

The rearrangement uses TRBV2 and TRBJ2-1, with 7 bases identical to TRBD1. The J call is doubtful: the DNA matches TRBJ2-7 better. The length of the CDR3 is 21 residues. CDR1 and CDR2 from the germline V gene are SNHLY and FYNNEI. The CDR3 sequence: CASSEAISVSQGVGTYNEQYF. CDR3 coding DNA: TGTGCCAGCAGTGAAGCGATTTCCGTGTCCCAGGGGGTAGGAACCTACAATGAGCAGTACTTC.

This clonotype has more than one count but fewer than ten. The CDR3 sequence: CASSLNWRGGHEQFF. The CDR3 coding sequence is TGTGCCAGCAGCCTAAACTGGCGGGGGGGGCATGAGCAGTTCTTC. J is TRBJ2-1 and V is TRBV11-3; 9 nucleotides align to TRBD2. The germline V gene encodes CDR1 SGHNT and CDR2 YENEEA. Germline trimming cut 5 bases from V and 8 bases from J; bases unmatched to any gene: 10. This CDR3 region has 15 residues.

With respect to this clonotype: Mismatch with germline at one junction end may stem from a read error. CDR3 nucleotides: TGTGCCAGCCCACCTGGTGATGGAGAGACCCAGTACTTC. Encoded protein: CASPPGDGETQYF. The chain uses TRBV18 and TRBJ2-5; D gene unclear. The CDR3 consists of 13 residues. Per the germline V gene, CDR1 is KGHSH and CDR2 is LQKENI.

V usage is TRBV20-1 and J usage is TRBJ2-3, with 7 bases identical to TRBD2. This CDR3 has 15 amino acids. Per the germline V gene, CDR1 is DFQATT and CDR2 is SNEGSKA (reference sequence). V lost 6 bases, J lost 2 bases, and 11 bases stayed unmatched. Here the CDR3 reads CSASTAGVVTDTQYF. The DNA of the CDR3 is TGCAGTGCCTCTACCGCGGGGGTAGTCACAGATACGCAGTATTTT.

This clonotype was observed at least ten times. This chain joins TRBV10-3 and TRBJ2-7; 10 positions agree with TRBD1. CDR1 and CDR2 (germline): ENHRY, SYGVKD. V trimming: 3 bases; J trimming: 2 bases; junction bases outside the gene matches: 4. The CDR3 loop spans 15 amino acids. The CDR3 DNA reads as TGTGCCATCAGTGAAAAAGGGACAGGGGCCTACGAGCAGTACTTC. This codes for CAISEKGTGAYEQYF.

The chain recombines TRBV28 with TRBJ2-7; TRBD2 matches 11 bases. The CDR3 runs 14 residues. CDR1 and CDR2 (germline): MDHEN, SYDVKM. The V and J ends lost 7 bases and 3 bases, in that order; junction bases with no gene match: 5. As DNA, the CDR3 is TGTGCCAGCATAGGTAGCGGGGGGGTCTACGAGCAGTACTTC. It specifies CASIGSGGVYEQYF.

This clonotype was counted a single time. This rearrangement joins TRBV20-1 to TRBJ1-2; D perhaps matches TRBD1 (5 bases). Deletions cut 6 bases from V and 2 bases from J, with 13 bases between. The CDR3 contains 13 residues. In germline, CDR1 is DFQATT, CDR2 SNEGSKA (reference sequence). Here the CDR3 DNA reads TGCAGTGCCAAGAGGGACGTGAACTATGGCTACACCTTC. This codes for CSAKRDVNYGYTF.

The chain links TRBV20-1 to TRBJ2-1; TRBD2 matches 11 bases. V shed 6 bases, J shed 4 bases, and the junction held 5 bases outside the gene matches. CDR1 DFQATT and CDR2 SNEGSKA come from the germline V gene (reference sequence). CDR3 length: 14 amino acids. In DNA, the CDR3 is TGCAGTGCCCCCGGGACTAGCGGATACAATGAGCAGTTCTTC. It codes for CSAPGTSGYNEQFF.

This clonotype has at least ten counts. The V call is TRBV28, the J call TRBJ2-4, with D uncertain. CDR1 is MDHEN and CDR2 is SYDVKM in the germline V gene. V was pared by 6 bases and J by 2 bases, with 17 bases between. The CDR3 runs 16 residues. CDR3 sequence: CASSLITFGTKNIQYF. DNA of the CDR3: TGTGCCAGCAGCCTCATCACATTCGGAACCAAAAACATTCAGTACTTC. The full variable domain, completed using reference TRBV28 and TRBJ2-4, is DVKVTQSSRYLVKRTGEKVFLECVQDMDHENMFWYRQDPGLGLRLIYFSYDVKMKEKGDIPEGYSVSREKKERFSLILESASTNQTSMYLCASSLITFGTKNIQYFGAGTRLSVL.

This clonotype was detected a few times. The V call is TRBV7-2, the J call TRBJ1-2, with a possible D match to TRBD1 (5 bases). Per the germline V gene, CDR1 is SGHTA and CDR2 is FQGNSA. Trimming left V 5 bases short and J 6 bases short, with 16 bases between. The CDR3 is 14 residues long. The CDR3: CASSPRQPIHGYTF. The CDR3 nucleotides read TGTGCCAGCAGCCCCCGACAGCCAATACATGGCTACACCTTC.

The chain combines TRBV5-5 with TRBJ1-3; D is ambiguous. The V and J ends lost 3 bases and 2 bases respectively, with 15 bases between them. In germline, CDR1 is SGHKS, CDR2 YYEKEE (reference sequence). This CDR3 is built from 16 residues. The CDR3 sequence is CASSYDDTMAGNTIYF. In DNA, the CDR3 is TGTGCCAGCAGCTACGACGACACCATGGCTGGAAACACCATATATTTT.

This clonotype appeared a few times. The V gene is TRBV7-2, the J gene TRBJ2-7; no definite D call. The CDR3 contains 11 residues. Between the trimmed V and J ends, which lost 8 bases and 6 bases, there was a span of 11 bases. CDR1 SGHTA and CDR2 FQGNSA come from the germline V gene. CDR3 protein: CASAASIEQYF. CDR3 coding DNA: TGTGCCAGCGCCGCTAGTATCGAGCAGTACTTC.

The chain couples TRBV20-1 to TRBJ2-3, with 16 nucleotides matching TRBD2. Trimming took 4 bases from V and 9 from J; bases not matched to a gene: 7. This CDR3 comprises 15 residues. Germline lookup yields CDR1 DFQATT and CDR2 SNEGSKA (reference sequence). DNA for the CDR3: TGCAGTGCTACGGGACTAGCGGGGGGGCAAGGGACGCAGTATTTT. Protein: CSATGLAGGQGTQYF.

This rearrangement joins TRBV20-1 to TRBJ2-5, with 8 bases that match TRBD2. The closer fit of TRBJ2-4 to the DNA end suggests the J call may be wrong. CDR1 is DFQATT and CDR2 is SNEGSKA in the germline V gene (reference sequence). This CDR3 has 14 amino acids. The CDR3 spells CSARDSSGLNIQYF. CDR3 DNA: TGCAGTGCTAGAGACTCTAGCGGGTTAAACATTCAGTACTTC.

This clonotype has ten or more counts. The chain combines TRBV7-9 with TRBJ2-7, with 8 bases lining up with TRBD2. Germline assignment: CDR1 SEHNR and CDR2 FQNEAQ (reference sequence). This CDR3 comprises 16 residues. V lost 1 base and J lost 1; bases outside the gene matches: 6. Here the CDR3 reads CASSLVGRGGSYEQYF. Written as DNA, the CDR3 is TGTGCCAGCAGCTTAGTCGGTCGCGGGGGGTCCTACGAGCAGTACTTC.

This clonotype was detected many times. The V gene is TRBV27, the J gene TRBJ2-7; D gene uncertain. Germline V gene lookup returns CDR1 MNHEY and CDR2 SMNVEV (reference sequence). The CDR3 has 13 amino acids. Trimming cost V 3 bases and J 0 bases, with 6 bases left between them. The CDR3 loop reads CASSFSVSYEQYF. CDR3 in DNA: TGTGCCAGCAGTTTTTCGGTCTCCTACGAGCAGTACTTC.